These 18 T cell receptor beta chains came from one sample sequenced in a study of shared clonotypes between healthy human individuals (dated by TCRdb to 2020 to 2021). The receptor library was made with the immunoSEQ multiplex PCR assay. TCRdb stores this immuneACCESS table with in-frame sequences only. Part of the clones is absent; in the studies checked, under half of the shortfall reflects unresolved V genes, and no reason is known for the rest. The sample profile shows about 460,000 clones; 75% to 80% of them were found once. Around 12% of the sample comes from the top ten. Sequenced: PBMCs. These receptor sequences come from a woman in her 40s in good health. Some clones in this sample may be carry-over from other donors' samples.

This clone occurred once. The chain is built from TRBV6-1 and TRBJ2-7; 8 bases agree with TRBD1. The CDR3 is 15 residues long. The V and J ends lost 5 bases and 3 bases, in that order; junction bases with no gene match: 9. Germline assignment: CDR1 MNHNS and CDR2 SASEGT. The CDR3 region is CASSPTGGGGYEQYF. Here the CDR3 DNA reads TGTGCCAGCAGTCCCACAGGGGGTGGGGGCTACGAGCAGTACTTC.

CDR3 in DNA: TGCGCCAGCAGCTTGGAATCGGCAGCTTATGGCTACACCTTC. Protein: CASSLESAAYGYTF. V is TRBV5-1 and J is TRBJ1-2; D is unresolved. The length of the CDR3 is 14 residues. From germline, CDR1 is SGHRS and CDR2 YFSETQ. The ends were cut back, 0 bases at V and 5 bases at J, with 11 bases in the middle.

As to this clone: Given a far larger clone just one base away, this is likely a sequencing read error. Other DNA sequences in this specimen translate into the identical CDR3. This chain links TRBV28 with TRBJ2-1, with D uncertain. The CDR3 spans 14 residues. From germline, CDR1 is MDHEN and CDR2 SYDVKM. As DNA, the CDR3 is TGTGCCAGCAGGTCGAGGAGCTCCTACAACGAGCAGTTCTTC. Translation: CASRSRSSYNEQFF. The full variable domain, completed using reference TRBV28 and TRBJ2-1, is DVKVTQSSRYLVKRTGEKVFLECVQDMDHENMFWYRQDPGLGLRLIYFSYDVKMKEKGDIPEGYSVSREKKERFSLILESASTNQTSMYLCASRSRSSYNEQFFGPGTRLTVL.

The chain carries TRBV28 and TRBJ2-2; the match to TRBD2 covers 7 bases. From germline, CDR1 is MDHEN and CDR2 SYDVKM. After removal of 7 bases from V and 7 bases from J, the junction contained 9 bases not matched to a gene. This CDR3 contains 14 residues. This CDR3 reads CASKAGLRIGELFF. The DNA for the CDR3 is TGTGCCAGCAAAGCGGGATTACGAATCGGGGAGCTGTTTTTT. Supplemented by reference TRBV28 and TRBJ2-2, the full variable domain reads DVKVTQSSRYLVKRTGEKVFLECVQDMDHENMFWYRQDPGLGLRLIYFSYDVKMKEKGDIPEGYSVSREKKERFSLILESASTNQTSMYLCASKAGLRIGELFFGEGSRLTVL.

This chain uses TRBV4-1 with TRBJ2-5; D might be TRBD1 (6 bases). Germline V gives CDR1 MGHRA, CDR2 YSYEKL. This CDR3 spans 15 amino acids. The V end lost 2 bases, the J end lost 2 bases, and 12 bases lay between the germline ends. For the CDR3, the DNA is TGCGCCAGCAGCCAACGCCCGACAGGACAAGAGACCCAGTACTTC. The encoded protein is CASSQRPTGQETQYF.

Concerning this clone itself: A read error may account for a junction end that differs from germline. The chain carries TRBV4-2 and TRBJ2-7, with 8 bases identical to TRBD1. Germline loops: CDR1 LGHNA, CDR2 YNFKEQ. This CDR3 has 11 residues. CDR3 residues: CASSLSGQAAF. The DNA for the CDR3 is TGTGCCAGCAGCTTATCGGGACAGGCTGCGTTC.

This clone turned up a few times. The chain uses TRBV19 and TRBJ1-1; D call uncertain. The V end was cut by 5 bases, the J end by 0 bases, with 7 bases between. CDR3 length: 13 amino acids. Germline CDR1 is LNHDA and CDR2 is SQIVND (reference sequence). CDR3 loop: CASSQTMNTEAFF. Here the CDR3 DNA reads TGTGCCAGTAGTCAGACTATGAACACTGAAGCTTTCTTT.

The chain combines TRBV10-3 with TRBJ2-5, with D perhaps TRBD2 (5 bases). CDR1 and CDR2 (germline): ENHRY, SYGVKD. The CDR3 is 11 amino acids. Trimming pared 2 bases from V and 11 bases from J, leaving 9 bases between. The chain's CDR3 is CAISELGEQYF. CDR3 sequence (DNA): TGTGCCATCAGTGAGCTGGGAGAGCAGTACTTC.

This clone turned up a few times. This rearrangement joins TRBV5-4 to TRBJ2-1; D remains unclear. Deletions cut 2 bases from V and 5 bases from J, with 5 bases between. Germline V gene sequence: CDR1 SGHNT, CDR2 YYREEE (reference sequence). This CDR3 comprises 12 residues. CDR3 in amino acids: CASSFGNNEQFF. CDR3 in DNA: TGTGCCAGCAGCTTTGGTAACAATGAGCAGTTCTTC. The entire variable domain, with the rest obtained from reference TRBV5-4 and TRBJ2-1, is as follows: ETGVTQSPTHLIKTRGQQVTLRCSSQSGHNTVSWYQQALGQGPQFIFQYYREEENGRGNFPPRFSGLQFPNYSSELNVNALELDDSALYLCASSFGNNEQFFGPGTRLTVL.

In this sample, this clone turned up many times. This rearrangement joins TRBV5-1 to TRBJ1-5; D not certain. The CDR3 has 13 amino acids. Trimming removed 6 bases from V and 4 bases from J, with 11 bases in between. The germline gives CDR1 SGHRS, CDR2 YFSETQ. CDR3 region: CASIKDGNQPQHF. CDR3 in DNA: TGCGCCAGCATAAAGGACGGGAATCAGCCCCAGCATTTT. Variable domain in full (rest from reference TRBV5-1 and TRBJ1-5): KAGVTQTPRYLIKTRGQQVTLSCSPISGHRSVSWYQQTPGQGLQFLFEYFSETQRNKGNFPGRFSGRQFSNSRSEMNVSTLELGDSALYLCASIKDGNQPQHFGDGTRLSIL.

The V gene is TRBV18, the J gene TRBJ2-5; 9 nucleotides line up with TRBD1. Germline CDR1 is KGHSH and CDR2 is LQKENI. This CDR3 comprises 15 residues. V gave up 3 bases and J gave up 1 base; unmatched junction bases: 3. The CDR3 protein is CASSPLQGAQETQYF. The CDR3 coding sequence is TGTGCCAGCTCACCCCTACAGGGGGCCCAAGAGACCCAGTACTTC.

This sequence joins TRBV30 and TRBJ1-6; TRBD1 might be the D (5 bases). V shed 3 bases and J shed 7 bases, with 13 bases lying between them. Per germline, CDR1 GTSNPN and CDR2 SVGIG (reference sequence). There are 14 residues in the CDR3. Written as DNA, the CDR3 is TGTGCCTGGAGCGTCCAGGGAGCCAATTCACCCCTCCACTTT. Translation: CAWSVQGANSPLHF.

The chain recombines TRBV2 with TRBJ2-2; a weak D match, TRBD1 (5 bases). The germline V gene encodes CDR1 SNHLY and CDR2 FYNNEI. The CDR3 loop spans 15 amino acids. Trimming shortened V by 6 bases and J by 5 bases, and 16 bases separated the two germline ends. This chain's CDR3 is CASRGLGIRTGELFF. The CDR3 DNA reads as TGTGCCAGCAGGGGGCTCGGAATCAGAACCGGGGAGCTGTTTTTT.

The rearrangement joins TRBV6-1 to TRBJ2-3, with D perhaps assigned TRBD1 or TRBD2 (5 bases each). The germline V gene has CDR1 MNHNS and CDR2 SASEGT. The CDR3 loop spans 14 amino acids. Deletions cut 5 bases from V and 0 bases from J, with 9 bases between. The CDR3 is CASSRGGSTDTQYF. As DNA, the CDR3 is TGTGCCAGCAGTCGGGGCGGTAGCACAGATACGCAGTATTTT.

This chain connects TRBV30 to TRBJ2-3, with 7 bases fitting TRBD2. The junction had 8 bases not matched to a gene; V was cut back by 0 bases and J by 2 bases. CDR1 is GTSNPN and CDR2 is SVGIG in the germline V gene (reference sequence). The CDR3 contains 16 residues. The CDR3: CAWSVEGGLNTDTQYF. The CDR3 nucleotides read TGTGCCTGGAGTGTTGAGGGAGGGCTCAACACAGATACGCAGTATTTT.

This chain links TRBV9 with TRBJ2-5, with a tentative D call TRBD2 (6 bases). The germline CDR1 and CDR2 sequences are SGDLS and YYNGEE. With 4 bases removed from V and 4 bases from J, the gap between germline ends came to 17 bases. CDR3 length: 15 residues. CDR3 sequence reads: CASSQGIQGGETQYF. CDR3 nucleotide sequence: TGTGCCAGCAGCCAAGGCATCCAGGGAGGAGAGACCCAGTACTTC. Supplemented by reference TRBV9 and TRBJ2-5, the full variable domain reads DSGVTQTPKHLITATGQRVTLRCSPRSGDLSVYWYQQSLDQGLQFLIQYYNGEERAKGNILERFSAQQFPDLHSELNLSSLELGDSALYFCASSQGIQGGETQYFGPGTRLLVL.

This sequence joins TRBV11-2 and TRBJ2-2; 10 bases line up with TRBD2. Trimming at V came to 2 bases and at J to 4 bases, leaving 4 bases not matched to a gene. CDR1 is SGHAT and CDR2 is FQNNGV in the germline V gene. This CDR3 region has 16 residues. DNA for the CDR3: TGTGCCAGCAGCTTACTAGCGGGAGAGGCCACCGGGGAGCTGTTTTTT. It encodes CASSLLAGEATGELFF.

This clone has only one observation. This probably arose from a read error, given a far larger clone one base away. The CDR3 loop is CAWSVRGLEAFF. The CDR3 coding sequence is TGTGCCTGGAGCGTCAGGGGCCTTGAAGCTTTCTTT. The chain joins TRBV30 to TRBJ1-1; possibly TRBD1 for D (6 bases). The V and J ends lost 3 bases and 7 bases respectively, with 12 bases between them. The CDR3 spans 12 residues. The germline V gene encodes CDR1 GTSNPN and CDR2 SVGIG (reference sequence).